A selection of T cell receptor beta chains follows, all from one sample in a study of blood T cell repertoires in COVID-19. Assay: immunoSEQ multiplex PCR; the TCRdb copy retains only in-frame clones and omits some. The sample carries approximately 56,000 clones, about 81% recorded once. The specimen sequenced was peripheral blood. The origin of the receptors is a woman older than 75 with COVID-19, enrolled during active disease. The CDR3 runs from the conserved cysteine through the conserved F or W. The D gene is left open where the match is weak. Part of the rows lack a size; the others show once, few, many or a class for expanded clones.

clone_size | d_call | j_call | v_call | cdr3_nt | cdr3_aa
few | TRBD2 | TRBJ2-1 | TRBV29-1 | TGCAGCGTCCACGGGGGACTAGCGGGAGAAGGTGAGCAGTTCTTC | CSVHGGLAGEGEQFF
- | - | TRBJ2-7 | TRBV29-1 | TGCAGCGCCCTGTGGGCGGGGAGCTCCTACGAGCAGTACTTC | CSALWAGSSYEQYF
- | - | TRBJ2-7 | TRBV7-9 | TGTGCCAGCAGCATACTACAGGGATCCGAGCAGTACTTC | CASSILQGSEQYF
- | TRBD1 | TRBJ2-2 | TRBV29-1 | TGCAGCGCGGGACAGATGAACACCGGGGAGCTGTTTTTT | CSAGQMNTGELFF
- | - | TRBJ2-1 | TRBV7-9 | TGTGCCAGCAGCGTCGGGGGAAATGAGCAGTTCTTC | CASSVGGNEQFF
- | - | TRBJ2-7 | TRBV3-1/TRBV3-2 | TGTGCCAGCACGGCAGGTATGGGCGAGCAGTACTTC | CASTAGMGEQYF
- | - | TRBJ2-2 | TRBV7-3 | TGTGCCAGCAGCCCCACTGGGGCTAACGGGGAGCTGTTTTTT | CASSPTGANGELFF
- | TRBD1 | TRBJ1-6 | TRBV6-5 | TGTGCCAGCACCCCCGGACAGGGCGGCTCACCCCTCCACTTT | CASTPGQGGSPLHF
medium-sized | TRBD2 | TRBJ2-7 | TRBV7-9 | TGTGCCAGCAGTCCCCCCAGGGCTAGAAGGCGGGGGGGCTCCTACGAGCAGTACTTC | CASSPPRARRRGGSYEQYF
- | - | TRBJ2-7 | TRBV5-1 | TGCGCCAGCAGCTTGGCTTTGGTGGGCAGGGGGGCCGCCTACGAGCAGTACTTC | CASSLALVGRGAAYEQYF
- | TRBD2 | TRBJ2-1 | TRBV7-9 | TGTGCCAGCAGCCCCCGAGGAGCGGGATCCAATGAGCAGTTCTTC | CASSPRGAGSNEQFF
- | TRBD2 | TRBJ2-3 | TRBV3-1/TRBV3-2 | TGTGCCAGCAGCCGGGACTTAGCGGGGAGCACAGATACGCAGTATTTT | CASSRDLAGSTDTQYF
few | TRBD2 | TRBJ2-2 | TRBV18 | TGTGCCAGCTCACCAAGGAAGTACGGGGGGGTGAACACCGGGGAGCTGTTTTTT | CASSPRKYGGVNTGELFF
- | - | TRBJ2-7 | TRBV28 | TGTGCCAGCAGTCTCTTTTCCATCACAGGATTTTCCTACGAGCAGTACTTC | CASSLFSITGFSYEQYF
- | TRBD2 | TRBJ2-5 | TRBV3-1/TRBV3-2 | TGTGCCAGCAGCCAAGGGACTAGCGGGAGTGAGACCCAGTACTTC | CASSQGTSGSETQYF
- | TRBD1 | TRBJ1-4 | TRBV6-5 | TGTGCCCTAAAAGCAGGGGGCGAAAAACTGTTTTTT | CALKAGGEKLFF
- | TRBD2 | TRBJ2-7 | TRBV27 | TGTGCCAGCAGTTCACTTATATGGGGACTAGCGGGAGGGTCCTACGAGCAGTACTTC | CASSSLIWGLAGGSYEQYF
- | - | TRBJ1-3 | TRBV7-8 | TGTGCCAGCAGCTTAGCCCTCTCTGGAAACACCATATATTTT | CASSLALSGNTIYF
- | TRBD2 | TRBJ2-1 | TRBV5-1 | TGCGCCAGCACCTGGGGACTAGCGGTGATCTACAATGAGCAGTTCTTC | CASTWGLAVIYNEQFF
- | TRBD2 | TRBJ2-3 | TRBV10-3 | TGTGCCATCAGTGACTCAGCGGGAAGCACAGATACGCAGTATTTT | CAISDSAGSTDTQYF
once | TRBD1 | TRBJ1-6 | TRBV25-1 | TGTGCCAGCAGTGGCCGGGACAGGGGCTCCTATAATTCACCCCTCCACTTT | CASSGRDRGSYNSPLHF
- | - | TRBJ2-5 | TRBV28 | TGTGCCACTAACGATAACCCCCCGACCCAGTACTTC | CATNDNPPTQYF
- | - | TRBJ1-3 | TRBV10-3 | TGTGCCATCAGTGATGGAGCCACTGGAAACACCATATATTTT | CAISDGATGNTIYF
- | - | TRBJ1-4 | TRBV18 | TGTGCCAGCTCACCACGGCGTGGGGCGCAGGAAAAACTGTTTTTT | CASSPRRGAQEKLFF
few | - | TRBJ1-5 | TRBV27 | TGTGCCAGCAGTCGCCATGGACGACAGATCAGCAATCAGCCCCAGCATTTT | CASSRHGRQISNQPQHF
- | TRBD1 | TRBJ1-5 | TRBV6-2/TRBV6-3 | TGTGCCAGCAGCTCGGACAGGGTCGATCAGCCCCAGCATTTT | CASSSDRVDQPQHF
few | TRBD2 | TRBJ2-7 | TRBV4-2 | TGTGCCAGCAGCCCCCAGGAGGGAGCGGGAGGATACTACGAGCAGTACTTC | CASSPQEGAGGYYEQYF
- | - | TRBJ2-5 | TRBV27 | TGTGCCAGCAGTCGACCGGGACTCTTAAAAGAGACCCAGTACTTC | CASSRPGLLKETQYF
- | TRBD1 | TRBJ1-1 | TRBV2 | TGTGCCAGCGCAGCGCGGGACAGGGCTTTCTTT | CASAARDRAFF
- | - | TRBJ2-7 | TRBV21-1 | TGTGCCAGCAGCAAAAACGGCAGGGGCTACGAGCAGTACTTC | CASSKNGRGYEQYF
- | - | TRBJ2-7 | TRBV5-1 | TGCGCCAGCAGCGCGACAGGAAACTACGAGCAGTACTTC | CASSATGNYEQYF
- | - | TRBJ1-2 | TRBV27 | TGTGCCAGCAGTCCACTAGACACAGCGGTATTCGGTGGCTACACCTTC | CASSPLDTAVFGGYTF
- | TRBD2 | TRBJ2-5 | TRBV12-5 | TGTGCTAGTGGTTTGGGGACTAGCGGGAGCGCCACCCAGTACTTC | CASGLGTSGSATQYF
- | TRBD2 | TRBJ2-7 | TRBV6-1 | TGTGCCAGCAGTGTACAGGGACTAGCTGGATCTTACGAGCAGTACTTC | CASSVQGLAGSYEQYF
- | TRBD2 | TRBJ2-5 | TRBV7-9 | TGTGCCAGCAGCCCCCCTGGGAGGGGTCAAGAGACCCAGTACTTC | CASSPPGRGQETQYF
- | - | TRBJ1-1 | TRBV30 | TGTGCCTGGAGTAACCTAAAGAACACTGAAGCTTTCTTT | CAWSNLKNTEAFF
few | - | TRBJ2-1 | TRBV30 | TGTGCCTGGAGCCCAGGGGAAAATGAGCAGTTCTTC | CAWSPGENEQFF
- | - | TRBJ2-7 | TRBV5-1 | TGCGCCAGCAGCTTGGGAGGGAGCAACGACGAGCAGTACTTC | CASSLGGSNDEQYF
once | TRBD1 | TRBJ1-6 | TRBV3-1/TRBV3-2 | TGTGCCAGCAGCCGGGACAGATTTAATAATTCACCCCTCCACTTT | CASSRDRFNNSPLHF
- | - | TRBJ2-7 | TRBV20-1 | TGCAGTGCTCCTGAGGTCGAGCAGTACTTC | CSAPEVEQYF
- | - | TRBJ2-5 | TRBV19 | TGTGCCAGTAGTATAGTTCCCCCTGGGACATCCCAAGAGACCCAGTACTTC | CASSIVPPGTSQETQYF
- | TRBD2 | TRBJ2-5 | TRBV6-1 | TGTGCCAGCAGTGTCTTGGCAGTTGGACTAGCGGGAGGAGAGACCCAGTACTTC | CASSVLAVGLAGGETQYF
- | TRBD2 | TRBJ2-7 | TRBV5-4 | TGTGCCAGCAGCAGCACTAGCGGTCCCTACGAGCAGTACTTC | CASSSTSGPYEQYF
- | TRBD2 | TRBJ2-7 | TRBV3-1/TRBV3-2 | TGTGCCAGCAGCCAAAGCGGGGCCGAGCAGTACTTC | CASSQSGAEQYF
- | - | TRBJ1-1 | TRBV21-1 | TGTGCCAGCAGCAAAGTGGGCCAGGGGTTTTTCACTGAAGCTTTCTTT | CASSKVGQGFFTEAFF
- | - | TRBJ1-6 | TRBV9 | TGTGCCAGCAGGTCGGGGAGCTCCTATAATTCACCCCTCCACTTT | CASRSGSSYNSPLHF
- | TRBD1 | TRBJ2-1 | TRBV10-2 | TGCGCCAGCCGGGACAGGACCTACAATGAGCAGTTCTTC | CASRDRTYNEQFF
- | TRBD2 | TRBJ2-7 | TRBV10-3 | TGTGCCATCAGTGAGTCACTAGCGGGCCACCCTAGCGAGCAGTACTTC | CAISESLAGHPSEQYF
- | - | TRBJ1-4 | TRBV6-4 | TGTGCCAGCATCCCGGGACTCTTTAATGAAAAACTGTTTTTT | CASIPGLFNEKLFF
- | TRBD1 | TRBJ2-1 | TRBV5-6 | TGTGCCAGCAGGCAACAGGGGGGCAACTACAATGAGCAGTTCTTC | CASRQQGGNYNEQFF
- | TRBD1 | TRBJ1-6 | TRBV25-1 | TGTGCCAGCGTGGGACAGGGGAATTCACCCCTCCACTTT | CASVGQGNSPLHF
- | - | TRBJ1-5 | TRBV6-5 | TGTGCCAGCAGTTACTCGTCAGGGCTGGGTCAGCCCCAGCATTTT | CASSYSSGLGQPQHF
- | - | TRBJ2-5 | TRBV6-5 | TGTGCCAGCAGTTACTCCCTAGCAGGCCAAGAGACCCAGTACTTC | CASSYSLAGQETQYF
- | - | TRBJ1-1 | TRBV24-1 | TGTGCCACCAGGCCATCCCCTACCCTTCATCCTGAAGCTTTCTTT | CATRPSPTLHPEAFF
- | TRBD2 | TRBJ2-7 | TRBV7-6 | TGTGCCAGCAGCTCTAGCGGGAGAGGAGGGGCCTACGAGCAGTACTTC | CASSSSGRGGAYEQYF
- | - | TRBJ2-5 | TRBV9 | TGTGCCAGCAGCGTAGGTAGCGGCGGGCCTTATGAGACCCAGTACTTC | CASSVGSGGPYETQYF
- | - | TRBJ2-7 | TRBV30 | TGTGCCTGGAGTGGGGGCGCAGGAAGGTTCGAGCAGTACTTC | CAWSGGAGRFEQYF
- | TRBD2 | TRBJ2-7 | TRBV7-3 | TGTGCCAGCAGCTACCCCTGCGCCGGGCGGATTAGCGGGATCTACTCCTACGAGCAGTACTTC | CASSYPCAGRISGIYSYEQYF
- | TRBD1 | TRBJ1-1 | TRBV4-1 | TGCGCCAGCAGCCAAGATACCGGGACAGCGAACACTGAAGCTTTCTTT | CASSQDTGTANTEAFF